These 29 T cell receptor beta chains were all obtained from the same sample, sequenced in a study of immune cell composition in non-small cell lung cancer. Normal lung sampling was at least 3 cm from the tumour, as distant as possible. The table came from immunoSEQ multiplex PCR; TCRdb's copy has only in-frame clones and leaves some out. The table has 350 to 450 clones, 70% seen once. Material: non-adjacent lung tissue. These receptors all come from a human donor with non-small cell lung cancer.

CDR3 sequence: CASSTGGLVDTQYF. DNA of the CDR3: TGTGCCAGTAGTACTGGGGGACTAGTCGATACGCAGTATTTT. V and J are TRBV19 and TRBJ2-3; 8 nucleotides align to TRBD2. CDR3 length: 14 amino acids. The germline CDR1 and CDR2 sequences are LNHDA and SQIVND (reference sequence). The trim removed 4 bases at V and 6 bases at J, leaving 6 bases unmatched.

This clone turned up a few times. This chain uses TRBV5-5 with TRBJ1-2, with 7 bases that match TRBD1. Germline CDR1 reads SGHKS; CDR2 reads YYEKEE (reference sequence). The CDR3 sequence is 14 residues long. The V segment lost 5 bases and the J segment 5 bases; nucleotides outside the gene matches: 9. The CDR3 bases are TGTGCCAGCAGGTATCCGGGGACAGCGTATGGCTACACCTTC. Protein: CASRYPGTAYGYTF. Combining the CDR3 with reference TRBV5-5 and TRBJ1-2 gives the whole variable domain DAGVTQSPTHLIKTRGQQVTLRCSPISGHKSVSWYQQVLGQGPQFIFQYYEKEERGRGNFPDRFSARQFPNYSSELNVNALLLGDSALYLCASRYPGTAYGYTFGSGTRLTVV.

A remark on this clone: Other DNA sequences in the sample encode the same CDR3. V usage is TRBV12-5 and J usage is TRBJ1-1; D possibly corresponds to TRBD1 (5 bases). The CDR3 is made up of 13 amino acids. The V and J ends lost 1 base and 4 bases respectively, with 7 bases between them. Germline values: CDR1 LGHNT, CDR2 FRNRAP. This CDR3 is CASGLGGLTEAFF. The CDR3 DNA is TGTGCTAGTGGTTTGGGGGGACTCACTGAAGCTTTCTTT.

The chain joins TRBV9 to TRBJ2-1, with 8 bases lining up with TRBD2. With 0 bases clipped from V and 6 bases from J, the junction kept 5 bases outside the gene matches. Per the germline V gene, CDR1 is SGDLS and CDR2 is YYNGEE. The CDR3 has 15 amino acids. The CDR3 nucleotides are TGTGCCAGCAGCGTAGTCGGGGGGGCGAGCAATGAGCAGTTCTTC. Residues: CASSVVGGASNEQFF. The whole variable domain, filled in from reference TRBV9 and TRBJ2-1, reads DSGVTQTPKHLITATGQRVTLRCSPRSGDLSVYWYQQSLDQGLQFLIQYYNGEERAKGNILERFSAQQFPDLHSELNLSSLELGDSALYFCASSVVGGASNEQFFGPGTRLTVL.

J is TRBJ2-5 and V is TRBV13, with 7 bases that match TRBD2. This CDR3 spans 16 amino acids. The germline gives CDR1 PRHDT, CDR2 FYEKMQ (reference sequence). V was clipped by 5 bases and J by 0 bases; unmatched bases: 9. The CDR3 here is CASSPERGRYQETQYF. CDR3 bases: TGTGCCAGCAGCCCCGAGCGGGGCCGGTACCAAGAGACCCAGTACTTC.

The CDR3 sequence: CASSLASRVLDNQPQHF. The CDR3 DNA reads as TGCGCCAGCAGCTTGGCCAGCAGGGTTTTGGACAATCAGCCCCAGCATTTT. The chain is built from TRBV5-1 and TRBJ1-5; D is perhaps TRBD1 (5 bases). CDR1 is SGHRS and CDR2 is YFSETQ in the germline V gene. The CDR3 extends over 17 amino acids. With 0 bases removed from V and 3 bases from J, the gap between germline ends came to 16 bases.

In its sample, this clone was seen once. The V call is TRBV4-3, the J call TRBJ1-6; a weak D match, TRBD1 (5 bases). The CDR3 spans 15 residues. From germline, CDR1 is LGHNA and CDR2 YSLEER. V was clipped by 0 bases and J by 6 bases, with 9 bases between them. The chain's CDR3 is CASSQERGLNSPLHF. The CDR3 nucleotides read TGCGCCAGCAGCCAAGAGAGGGGCCTTAATTCACCCCTCCACTTT.

J is TRBJ2-2 and V is TRBV4-2, with D uncertain. CDR3 length: 15 residues. Germline values: CDR1 LGHNA, CDR2 YNFKEQ. With 4 bases removed from V and 5 bases from J, the gap between germline ends came to 14 bases. DNA for the CDR3: TGTGCCAGCAGCCCCACTTTGGGGTTGACCGGGGAGCTGTTTTTT. It translates to CASSPTLGLTGELFF.

This clone was seen a few times. The genes are TRBV10-3 and TRBJ2-5; D is perhaps TRBD2 (6 bases). This CDR3 contains 13 residues. V lost 6 bases and J lost 2, with 10 bases in between. Germline V CDR1 and CDR2: ENHRY, SYGVKD. The CDR3 DNA follows: TGTGCCATCAGCCGGGGGATACAAGAGACCCAGTACTTC. Residues: CAISRGIQETQYF.

The chain combines TRBV28 with TRBJ1-1; TRBD1 matches 8 bases. Germline values: CDR1 MDHEN, CDR2 SYDVKM. This CDR3 region has 16 residues. The V and J ends lost 2 bases and 3 bases, in that order; junction bases with no gene match: 8. The CDR3 protein is CASSLLLRGLDTEAFF. The CDR3 DNA sequence: TGTGCCAGCAGTTTACTCCTCAGGGGGCTGGACACTGAAGCTTTCTTT.

The J gene is TRBJ2-1, the V gene TRBV15; 9 positions agree with TRBD2. Per the germline V gene, CDR1 is LNHNV and CDR2 is YYDKDF (reference sequence). CDR3 size: 15 residues. With V trimmed by 5 bases and J by 5 bases, 7 bases remained unmatched. The chain's CDR3 is CATSSRGGSNNEQFF. The CDR3 bases are TGTGCCACCAGCTCGCGGGGGGGCAGCAACAATGAGCAGTTCTTC.

This clone was found a few times. The rearrangement uses TRBV19 and TRBJ2-2, with D unresolved. The CDR3 has 13 amino acids. Trimming cost V 4 bases and J 2 bases, with 5 bases left between them. From germline, CDR1 is LNHDA and CDR2 SQIVND (reference sequence). This chain's CDR3 is CASSNPNTGELFF. The CDR3 coding sequence is TGTGCCAGTAGTAACCCAAACACCGGGGAGCTGTTTTTT. The whole variable domain, filled in from reference TRBV19 and TRBJ2-2, reads DGGITQSPKYLFRKEGQNVTLSCEQNLNHDAMYWYRQDPGQGLRLIYYSQIVNDFQKGDIAEGYSVSREKKESFPLTVTSAQKNPTAFYLCASSNPNTGELFFGEGSRLTVL.

This clone was counted between two and nine times. The DNA of the CDR3 is TGCGCCAGCAGCTTGGTAGGGCAGGTTTCCTATGGCTACACCTTC. Residues: CASSLVGQVSYGYTF. This rearrangement joins TRBV5-1 to TRBJ1-2, with D unclear. V lost 0 bases to trimming and J lost 4 bases, with 13 bases between them. This CDR3 is built from 15 residues. Germline V lookup: CDR1 SGHRS, CDR2 YFSETQ.

The chain carries TRBV5-1 and TRBJ1-1; D is ambiguous. Looked up from germline, CDR1 is SGHRS and CDR2 is YFSETQ. Trimming left V 1 base short and J 2 bases short, with 9 bases between. This CDR3 is built from 14 residues. In DNA form, the CDR3 reads TGCGCCAGCAGCTTGAGTATAGATAACACTGAAGCTTTCTTT. Protein product: CASSLSIDNTEAFF.

The CDR3 protein is CAWAKGAGYGYTF. The DNA for the CDR3 is TGTGCCTGGGCCAAGGGGGCGGGCTATGGCTACACCTTC. V usage is TRBV30 and J usage is TRBJ1-2; TRBD1 aligns across 7 bases. This CDR3 has 13 residues. The J segment lost 4 bases and the V segment lost 5 bases, leaving 7 bases of the junction unmatched. Germline V gives CDR1 GTSNPN, CDR2 SVGIG (reference sequence).

This chain uses TRBV7-3 with TRBJ1-4; D not resolved. Trimming took off 5 bases at V and 8 bases at J, with 18 bases between the two ends. Germline CDR1 is SGHTA and CDR2 is FQGTGA. The CDR3 is 15 amino acids. The CDR3 reads CASSDPGKAGEKLFF. As DNA, the CDR3 is TGTGCCAGCAGCGACCCCGGGAAGGCGGGGGAAAAACTGTTTTTT.

The gene calls are TRBV4-2 and TRBJ2-7; 7 nucleotides line up with TRBD1. J lost 1 base, V lost 5 bases, and 5 bases had no gene match. CDR1 and CDR2 from the germline V gene are LGHNA and YNFKEQ. The CDR3 has 14 amino acids. CDR3 DNA sequence: TGTGCCAGCAGCTTAAGGGGGCGATCCTACGAGCAGTACTTC. Protein product: CASSLRGRSYEQYF.

This clone turned up a few times. The rearrangement joins TRBV7-6 to TRBJ2-7, with D unresolved. The V and J ends lost 4 bases and 4 bases respectively, with 11 bases between them. From germline, CDR1 is SGHVS and CDR2 FNYEAQ. The CDR3 sequence is 13 residues long. The CDR3 DNA follows: TGTGCCAGCAGCTCCGGGCCGAATTACGAGCAGTACTTC. Protein: CASSSGPNYEQYF.

This clone was counted a few times. The chain joins TRBV4-1 to TRBJ1-4; D is uncertain. CDR1 and CDR2 from the germline V gene are MGHRA and YSYEKL. The CDR3 totals 17 residues. V was clipped by 0 bases and J by 0 bases, with 11 bases between them. The CDR3 bases are TGCGCCAGCAGCCAAGAAGTAAAGAGGGCAACTAATGAAAAACTGTTTTTT. This gives the protein CASSQEVKRATNEKLFF.

This clone has more than one count but fewer than ten. DNA for the CDR3: TGTGCCAGCAGTGTACTAGCGGGCGAGCAGTACTTC. It yields the protein CASSVLAGEQYF. The rearrangement uses TRBV2 and TRBJ2-7; 9 nucleotides line up with TRBD2. Germline lookup yields CDR1 SNHLY and CDR2 FYNNEI. Trimming removed 4 bases from V and 6 bases from J; junction bases left unmatched: 1. The CDR3 runs 12 residues.

The genes are TRBV29-1 and TRBJ2-7; 11 nucleotides align to TRBD1. V trimming: 6 bases; J trimming: 6 bases; junction bases outside the gene matches: 10. This CDR3 spans 14 amino acids. Germline V gives CDR1 SQVTM, CDR2 ANQGSEA. This chain's CDR3 is CSVGAGTGGREQYF. CDR3 coding DNA: TGCAGCGTCGGGGCGGGGACAGGGGGACGCGAGCAGTACTTC.

This clone was observed a single time. The rearrangement uses TRBV19 and TRBJ2-4; no firm D call. The CDR3 contains 13 residues. Trimming removed 8 bases at V and 12 bases at J, with 20 bases between. Germline V gives CDR1 LNHDA, CDR2 SQIVND (reference sequence). The CDR3 region has the DNA TGTGCCAGTTCGTCGCAAGGGCGTCGAGGTCAGTACTTC. Translation: CASSSQGRRGQYF.

V and J are TRBV7-2 and TRBJ1-2, with D unclear. In germline, CDR1 is SGHTA, CDR2 FQGNSA. The CDR3 is 13 amino acids. V was trimmed by 4 bases and J by 7 bases, leaving 13 bases between them. This CDR3 is CASSSQAQAGYTF. The CDR3 DNA follows: TGTGCCAGCAGCTCCCAAGCGCAGGCTGGCTACACCTTC. Variable domain in full (rest from reference TRBV7-2 and TRBJ1-2): GAGVSQSPSNKVTEKGKDVELRCDPISGHTALYWYRQSLGQGLEFLIYFQGNSAPDKSGLPSDRFSAERTGGSVSTLTIQRTQQEDSAVYLCASSSQAQAGYTFGSGTRLTVV.

The chain has TRBV10-3 and TRBJ2-1; TRBD1 is a possible D gene (6 bases). With 4 bases removed from V and 10 bases from J, the gap between germline ends came to 14 bases. CDR3 size: 13 residues. The germline V gene has CDR1 ENHRY and CDR2 SYGVKD. CDR3: CAISGLQGGEQFF. CDR3 in DNA: TGTGCCATCAGTGGATTACAGGGCGGAGAGCAGTTCTTC.

The chain joins TRBV19 to TRBJ2-1; D perhaps matches TRBD1 (6 bases). The germline V gene has CDR1 LNHDA and CDR2 SQIVND (reference sequence). The V and J ends lost 5 bases and 7 bases respectively, with 15 bases between them. This CDR3 spans 14 amino acids. The CDR3 coding sequence is TGTGCCAGTAGTGCAACAGGGATTGGGAATGAGCAGTTCTTC. Its translation: CASSATGIGNEQFF.

This clone has more than one count but fewer than ten. The chain couples TRBV5-1 to TRBJ1-4; 7 bases align to TRBD1. This CDR3 region has 15 residues. Germline CDR1 reads SGHRS; CDR2 reads YFSETQ. V was pared by 4 bases and J by 8 bases, with 11 bases of the junction left unmatched. DNA for the CDR3: TGCGCCAGCAGCCTACAGGGACAGTCGGAAGAAAAACTGTTTTTT. Encoded protein: CASSLQGQSEEKLFF.

The chain carries TRBV19 and TRBJ2-2; D is unclear. The CDR3 runs to 14 residues. Germline lookup yields CDR1 LNHDA and CDR2 SQIVND (reference sequence). V lost 8 bases and J 0 bases, leaving 10 bases between the germline ends. The CDR3 here is CASSPRTNTGELFF. In DNA form, the CDR3 reads TGTGCCAGTTCTCCGCGAACGAACACCGGGGAGCTGTTTTTT. The variable domain in full, completed from reference TRBV19 and TRBJ2-2, reads DGGITQSPKYLFRKEGQNVTLSCEQNLNHDAMYWYRQDPGQGLRLIYYSQIVNDFQKGDIAEGYSVSREKKESFPLTVTSAQKNPTAFYLCASSPRTNTGELFFGEGSRLTVL.

The CDR3 here is CASTGQGSGTQYF. The CDR3 nucleotides read TGTGCCAGTACTGGCCAGGGGTCGGGGACCCAGTACTTC. V usage is TRBV19 and J usage is TRBJ2-5; D possibly corresponds to TRBD1 (6 bases). The V gene lost 7 bases and the J gene lost 7 bases, with 16 bases spanning the gap. The length of the CDR3 is 13 residues. From germline, CDR1 is LNHDA and CDR2 SQIVND (reference sequence).

In its sample, this clone ranks as hyperexpanded. The chain links TRBV5-1 to TRBJ1-1, with a possible D match to TRBD1 (5 bases). CDR1 is SGHRS and CDR2 is YFSETQ in the germline V gene. The CDR3 extends over 14 amino acids. Trimming took 0 bases from V and 7 from J, leaving 13 bases between them. CDR3 sequence (DNA): TGCGCCAGCAGCTTGGACGGGGCTGGACTTGAAGCTTTCTTT. Encoded protein: CASSLDGAGLEAFF.